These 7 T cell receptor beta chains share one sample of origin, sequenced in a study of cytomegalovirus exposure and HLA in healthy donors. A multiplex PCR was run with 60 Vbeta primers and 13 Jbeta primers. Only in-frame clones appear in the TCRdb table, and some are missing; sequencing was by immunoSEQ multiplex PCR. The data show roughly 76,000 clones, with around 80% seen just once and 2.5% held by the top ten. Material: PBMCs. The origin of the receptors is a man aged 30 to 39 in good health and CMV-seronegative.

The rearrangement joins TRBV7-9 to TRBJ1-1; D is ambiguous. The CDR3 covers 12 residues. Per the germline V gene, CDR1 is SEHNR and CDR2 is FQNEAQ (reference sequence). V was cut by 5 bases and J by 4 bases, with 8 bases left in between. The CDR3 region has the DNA TGTGCCAGCAGCAGGGAGGGCACTGAAGCTTTCTTT. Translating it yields CASSREGTEAFF.

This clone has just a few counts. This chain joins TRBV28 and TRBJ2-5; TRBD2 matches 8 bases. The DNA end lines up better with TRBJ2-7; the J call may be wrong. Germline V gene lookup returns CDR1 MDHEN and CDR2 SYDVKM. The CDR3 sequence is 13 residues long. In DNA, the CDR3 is TGTGCCAGCAGCCCGGGGGGGCCCCACGAGCAGTACTTC. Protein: CASSPGGPHEQYF.

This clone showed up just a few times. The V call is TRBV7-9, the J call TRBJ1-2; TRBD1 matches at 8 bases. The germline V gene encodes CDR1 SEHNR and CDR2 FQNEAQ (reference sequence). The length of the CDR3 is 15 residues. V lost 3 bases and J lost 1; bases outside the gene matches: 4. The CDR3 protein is CASSFGQGGNYGYTF. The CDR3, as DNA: TGTGCCAGCAGCTTCGGACAGGGCGGTAACTATGGCTACACCTTC.

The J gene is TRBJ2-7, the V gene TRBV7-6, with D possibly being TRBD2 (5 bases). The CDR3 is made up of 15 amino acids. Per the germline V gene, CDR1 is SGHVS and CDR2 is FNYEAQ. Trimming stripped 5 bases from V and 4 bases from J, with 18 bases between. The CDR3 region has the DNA TGTGCCAGCAGCCCAGAGAGGGTAGCTGCTTACGAGCAGTACTTC. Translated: CASSPERVAAYEQYF.

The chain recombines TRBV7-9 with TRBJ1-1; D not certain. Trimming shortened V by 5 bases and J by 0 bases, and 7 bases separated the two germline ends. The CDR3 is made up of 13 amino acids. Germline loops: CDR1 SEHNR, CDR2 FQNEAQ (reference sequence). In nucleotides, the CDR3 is TGTGCCAGCAGCCCCGCTATGAACACTGAAGCTTTCTTT. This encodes CASSPAMNTEAFF.

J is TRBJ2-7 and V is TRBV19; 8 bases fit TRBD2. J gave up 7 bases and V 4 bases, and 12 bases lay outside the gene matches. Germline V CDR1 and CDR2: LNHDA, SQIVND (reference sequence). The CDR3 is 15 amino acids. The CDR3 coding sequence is TGTGCCAGTAGTACCACTAGCGGTACTAGGAGGGAGCAGTACTTC. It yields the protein CASSTTSGTRREQYF.

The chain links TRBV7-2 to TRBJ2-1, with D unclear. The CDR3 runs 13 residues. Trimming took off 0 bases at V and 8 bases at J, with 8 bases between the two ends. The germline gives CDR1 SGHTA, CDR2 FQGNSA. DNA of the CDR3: TGTGCCAGCAGCTTAGCGGCGGTCGATGAGCAGTTCTTC. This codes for CASSLAAVDEQFF.